This TCR beta chain appears in the sequencing data of a study of blood T cell repertoires in COVID-19. V shed 1 base, J shed 3 bases, and the junction held 5 bases outside the gene matches. The CDR3 covers 16 residues. CDR1 SGHRS and CDR2 YFSETQ come from the germline V gene. The table came from immunoSEQ multiplex PCR; TCRdb's copy has only in-frame clones and leaves some out. The data contain 65,000 to 100,000 clones, approximately 80% of them singletons. This TCR was sampled from a human donor in a cohort sampled during active COVID-19. Specimen: peripheral blood. The V call is TRBV5-1, the J call TRBJ2-3; 10 bases are a match to TRBD2. The CDR3 loop is CASSLSGGAGTDTQYF. For the CDR3, the DNA is TGCGCCAGCAGCTTGAGCGGGGGGGCTGGGACAGATACGCAGTATTTT.